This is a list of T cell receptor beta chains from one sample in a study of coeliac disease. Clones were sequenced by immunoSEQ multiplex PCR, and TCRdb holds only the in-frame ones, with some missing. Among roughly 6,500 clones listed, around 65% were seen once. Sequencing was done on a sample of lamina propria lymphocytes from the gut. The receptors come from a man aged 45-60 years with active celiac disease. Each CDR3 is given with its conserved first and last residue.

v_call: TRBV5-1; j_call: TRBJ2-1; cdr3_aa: CASSLELEDRTFF
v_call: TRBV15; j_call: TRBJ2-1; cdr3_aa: CATSRPLAGDGNEQFF
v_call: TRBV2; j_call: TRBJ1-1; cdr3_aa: CASRHLGHVPAFF
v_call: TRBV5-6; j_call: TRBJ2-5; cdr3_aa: CASSLPTISSGGQETQYF
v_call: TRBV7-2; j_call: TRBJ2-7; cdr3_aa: CASSQTSGASYEQYF
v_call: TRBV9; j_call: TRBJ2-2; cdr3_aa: CASSVNQGYGELFF
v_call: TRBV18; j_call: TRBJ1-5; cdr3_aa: CASSPNRGQLEPQHF
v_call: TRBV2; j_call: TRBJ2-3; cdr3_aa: CASRKGLAGGILTDTQYF
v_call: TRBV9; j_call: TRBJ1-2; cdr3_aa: CASSVATGGQAAYGYTF
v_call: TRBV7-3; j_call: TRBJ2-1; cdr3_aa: CASSTYGGAADEQFF
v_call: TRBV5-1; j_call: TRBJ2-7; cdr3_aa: CASSPNPGTGGYEQYF
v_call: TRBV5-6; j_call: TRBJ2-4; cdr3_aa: CASSPGPRDNIQYF
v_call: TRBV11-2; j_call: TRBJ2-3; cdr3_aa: CASSSGGDTQYF
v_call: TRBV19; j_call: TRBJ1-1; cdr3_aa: CASSPTGRAEAFF
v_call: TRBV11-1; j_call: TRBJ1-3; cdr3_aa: CASSVDAGTRRNTIYF
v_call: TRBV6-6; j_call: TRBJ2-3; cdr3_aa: CASRRTSGGGTDTQYF
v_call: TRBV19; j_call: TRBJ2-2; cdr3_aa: CASSSGTGSGELFF
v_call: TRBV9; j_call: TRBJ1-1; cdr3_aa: CASSASTGMNTEAFF
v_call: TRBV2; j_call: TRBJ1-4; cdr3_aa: CASRQETNEKLFF
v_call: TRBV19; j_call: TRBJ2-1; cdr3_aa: CASTPTGLAGRNEQFF
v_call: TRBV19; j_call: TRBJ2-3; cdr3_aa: CASSRWDRVTDTQYF
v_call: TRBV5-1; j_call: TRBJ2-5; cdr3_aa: CASSFQALTSGETQYF
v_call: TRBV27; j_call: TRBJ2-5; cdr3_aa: CASSLGTSGDFGTQYF
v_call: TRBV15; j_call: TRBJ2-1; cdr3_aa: CATSRAGQGVNEQFF
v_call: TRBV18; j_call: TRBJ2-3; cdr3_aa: CASSPGTGNTDTQYF
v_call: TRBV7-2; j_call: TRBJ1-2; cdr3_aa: CASSQEETGGVNYGYTF
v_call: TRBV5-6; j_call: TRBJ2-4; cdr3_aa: CASSWRQGKNIQYF
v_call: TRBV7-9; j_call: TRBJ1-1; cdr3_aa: CASSQGTNTEAFF
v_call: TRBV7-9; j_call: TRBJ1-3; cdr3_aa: CASTTTGGIFSGNTIYF
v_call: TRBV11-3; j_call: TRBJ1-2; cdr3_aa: CASSLGTLYGYTF
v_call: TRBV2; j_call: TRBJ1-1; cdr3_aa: CASSGIPGEAFF
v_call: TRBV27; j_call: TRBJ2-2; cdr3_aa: CASSPRQGTGELFF
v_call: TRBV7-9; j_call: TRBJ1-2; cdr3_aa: CASSLGQGADGYTF
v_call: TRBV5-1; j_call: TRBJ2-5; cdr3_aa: CASSLEGVRGETQYF
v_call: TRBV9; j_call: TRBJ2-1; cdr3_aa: CASSVEGGVTSSYNEQFF
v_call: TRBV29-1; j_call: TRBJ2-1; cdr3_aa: CSANPGGSYNEQFF
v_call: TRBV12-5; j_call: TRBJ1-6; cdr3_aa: CASGLEPFSPLHF
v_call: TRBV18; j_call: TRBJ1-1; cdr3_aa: CASSPSFGGAKGAFF
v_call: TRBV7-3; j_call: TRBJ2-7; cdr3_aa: CASSKGQGAGYEQYF
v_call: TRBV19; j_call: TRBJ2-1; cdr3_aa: CASSPRDIGFYNEQFF
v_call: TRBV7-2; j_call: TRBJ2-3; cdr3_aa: CASTPGGLAGGDTQYF
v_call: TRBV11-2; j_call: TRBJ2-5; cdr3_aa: CASSPMVAGETQYF
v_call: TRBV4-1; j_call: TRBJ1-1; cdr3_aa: CASSQPSRENTEAFF
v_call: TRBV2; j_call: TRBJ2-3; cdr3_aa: CASSEVSGGAIDTQYF
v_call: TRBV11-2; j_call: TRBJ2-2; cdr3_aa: CASSRVYLSRGAGELFF
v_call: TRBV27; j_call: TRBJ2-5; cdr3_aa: CASSLSPGGTQYF